This note documents a single TCR beta chain sequence. The antigen remains unidentified. This sample stems from a study of long-term antiretroviral therapy in people with HIV. The study's findings and limits: Narrower CDR3 length ranges marked HIV repertoires relative to controls. Information pertaining to ART adherence, viral resistance or therapeutic modifications was not obtained.

Only United States sites treated participants with HIV. Before they underwent DNA extraction, samples held about 0.95-10 million cryopreserved PBMC. Germline-derived CDR1 and CDR2 are SGHDN and FVKESK. The CDR3 runs 15 residues. V shed 4 bases and J shed 2 bases, with 15 bases lying between them. Run at survey level, the immunoSEQ assay was version v3.0. Profiling relied on immunoSEQ multiplex PCR, and the TCRdb table lists in-frame clones only, not all of them. The sample has under 25,000 clones, about 74% seen once. The receptor was derived from a man aged 18 to 30 with HIV. The sequencing here drew on unsorted PBMCs, taken 0.5 years before starting antiretroviral therapy. The chain links TRBV14 to TRBJ2-7, with D possibly matching TRBD1 (6 bases). This CDR3 reads CASSPDVGGPYEQYF. CDR3 in DNA: TGTGCCAGCAGCCCAGACGTAGGGGGTCCCTACGAGCAGTACTTC. The entire variable domain, with the rest obtained from reference TRBV14 and TRBJ2-7, is as follows: EAGVTQFPSHSVIEKGQTVTLRCDPISGHDNLYWYRRVMGKEIKFLLHFVKESKQDESGMPNNRFLAERTGGTYSTLKVQPAELEDSGVYFCASSPDVGGPYEQYFGPGTRLTVT.